This passage covers 8 T cell receptor beta chains from one sample sequenced in a study of T cells in Graves' hyperthyroidism and ophthalmopathy. Amplified regions were TCR beta CDR3 sequences from RNA transcripts. A first-round RT-PCR of the TCR CDR3 used the HTBI primer set. TCRdb reanalysed the multiplex PCR reads using MiXCR and keeps one entry per CDR3 protein. The data hold more than 350,000 distinct CDR3 sequences, with roughly 14% observed a single time. Sequenced sample: blood. The source is a woman aged 25-40 years with Graves' ophthalmopathy.

This clonotype was found many times. This chain links TRBV2 with TRBJ1-3; no definite D call. Between the trimmed V and J ends, which lost 7 bases and 3 bases, there was a span of 16 bases. Germline V lookup: CDR1 SNHLY, CDR2 FYNNEI. This CDR3 contains 15 residues. This CDR3 reads CASNLPRGSGNTIYF. The CDR3 DNA reads as TGTGCCAGCAACCTCCCCCGGGGAAGTGGAAACACCATATATTTT.

On this clonotype itself: Being one base from a much bigger clone, this may be a read error. The chain links TRBV7-9 to TRBJ2-5; 7 nucleotides line up with TRBD1. Germline V gene lookup returns CDR1 SEHNR and CDR2 FQNEAQ (reference sequence). Losses at the gene ends were 5 bases for V and 5 bases for J; bases not matched to a gene: 11. There are 15 residues in the CDR3. In DNA, the CDR3 is TGTGCCAGCAGCCCCGGGACAGCGTTGAAGGAGACCCAGTACTTC. It codes for CASSPGTALKETQYF.

This clonotype has a count of ten or more. J is TRBJ2-1 and V is TRBV20-1, with 9 nucleotides matching TRBD2. The CDR3 extends over 17 amino acids. The germline CDR1 and CDR2 sequences are DFQATT and SNEGSKA (reference sequence). V gave up 1 base and J gave up 6 bases; unmatched junction bases: 13. CDR3 sequence: CSARVNSQRGDPNEQFF. The CDR3 DNA reads TGCAGTGCTAGAGTCAACTCTCAGCGGGGGGACCCCAATGAGCAGTTCTTC.

This clonotype was seen many times. The V call is TRBV27, the J call TRBJ1-5, with a weak D call TRBD1 (6 bases). With 2 bases removed from V and 7 bases from J, the gap between germline ends came to 24 bases. Germline V gives CDR1 MNHEY, CDR2 SMNVEV (reference sequence). The CDR3 runs to 18 residues. Here the CDR3 DNA reads TGTGCCAGCAGTTTAACGGCAGGGGCATCGCGCTGGGGGCAGCCCCAGCATTTT. Protein: CASSLTAGASRWGQPQHF.

This clonotype was seen at least ten times. This sequence joins TRBV11-2 and TRBJ2-1; D might be TRBD1 or TRBD2, each matching 6 bases. This CDR3 is built from 15 residues. Trimming took off 8 bases at V and 0 bases at J, with 14 bases between the two ends. CDR1 is SGHAT and CDR2 is FQNNGV in the germline V gene. As DNA, the CDR3 is TGTGCCAGCGAGGGGGGCCCCTACTCCTACAATGAGCAGTTCTTC. Its translation: CASEGGPYSYNEQFF.

This clonotype was found a few times. In DNA form, the CDR3 reads TGTGCCAGCAGTGGGCGGCCAGGCACAGATACGCAGTATTTT. It encodes CASSGRPGTDTQYF. The chain couples TRBV12-3 or TRBV12-4 to TRBJ2-3; no clear D gene. Trimming took 5 bases from V and 1 from J, leaving 10 bases between them. CDR3 length: 14 amino acids.

The chain employs TRBV7-9 and TRBJ2-7, with 8 bases matching TRBD1. V shed 11 bases and J 0 bases; nucleotides not matched to a gene: 12. The CDR3 runs 15 residues. Per germline, CDR1 SEHNR and CDR2 FQNEAQ (reference sequence). CDR3 bases: TGTGCCGCCGACAGGGGATTAGTGTACTCCTACGAGCAGTACTTC. Translating gives CAADRGLVYSYEQYF.

There are many counts of this clonotype. V usage is TRBV4-1 and J usage is TRBJ1-4; 7 bases are a match to TRBD1. The CDR3 is 16 amino acids. Germline V gives CDR1 MGHRA, CDR2 YSYEKL. V was pared by 3 bases and J by 7 bases, with 11 bases of the junction left unmatched. CDR3: CASSQTTTGTVEKLFF. The CDR3 coding sequence is TGCGCCAGCAGCCAGACTACGACCGGGACAGTTGAAAAACTGTTTTTT.